Sequencing of this TCR beta chain was carried out in a study of cytomegalovirus exposure and HLA in healthy donors. Study details: HLA-typed donors contributed around 88 million unique TCRs, which were held in an early data release. Findings and caveats of the study: In a later analysis, V- and J-gene trimming of beta chains associated with a DCLRE1C missense variant, replicated independently. Researchers counted over 150 TCR beta chains as cytomegalovirus-associated.

In this sample, this clone turned up a few times. Its antigen is unknown. PCR used 60 Vbeta primers and 13 Jbeta primers. Measured with immunoSEQ multiplex PCR; TCRdb has only the in-frame clones, and not every one. The table lists 140,000 to 150,000 clones, roughly 62% of them singletons. The CDR3 totals 14 residues. Germline V gene data show CDR1 as SGHTA and CDR2 as FQGNSA. V lost 0 bases and J 7 bases, leaving 7 bases between the germline ends. The sequencing sample was made of PBMCs. The V gene is TRBV7-2, the J gene TRBJ1-6; no firm D call. The clonotype originates from a male donor in good health and CMV-seronegative. The DNA of the CDR3 is TGTGCCAGCAGCTTAGCAGGAGGGAATTCACCCCTCCACTTT. Encoded protein: CASSLAGGNSPLHF.